One sample yielded the 15 T cell receptor beta chains listed below, sequenced in a study of STAT5B mutations in CD4+ large granular lymphocyte leukemia. Only in-frame clones appear in the TCRdb table, and some are missing; sequencing was by immunoSEQ multiplex PCR. Here the sample spans 31,000 or so clones, about 74% being singletons. Sequencing input: CD4+ T cells from blood buffy coats. The receptors here all came from a human donor in good health.

In this sample, this clone turned up a few times. The germline gene is not matched at one end of the junction; a read error may be the cause. The genes are TRBV7-9 and TRBJ1-2; D is undetermined. The CDR3 spans 12 residues. Germline loops: CDR1 SEHNR, CDR2 FQNEAQ (reference sequence). Here the CDR3 DNA reads TGTGCCAGCAGCCTCCGGACGGCCGAGACGAGCTTC. Translation: CASSLRTAETSF.

In this sample, this clone turned up once. The J gene is TRBJ2-2, the V gene TRBV7-6; D may be TRBD2 (5 bases). V shed 5 bases and J shed 5 bases, with 9 bases lying between them. Germline lookup yields CDR1 SGHVS and CDR2 FNYEAQ. The CDR3 consists of 13 residues. Here the CDR3 DNA reads TGTGCCAGCAGCCGGTGGACTACCGGGGAGCTGTTTTTT. Its translation: CASSRWTTGELFF.

The chain has TRBV7-6 and TRBJ2-3; perhaps TRBD2 as D (5 bases). The germline V gene has CDR1 SGHVS and CDR2 FNYEAQ. The CDR3 has 15 residues. Trimming removed 5 bases from V and 2 bases from J, with 14 bases in between. Here the CDR3 reads CASSGQAENTDTQYF. The DNA for the CDR3 is TGTGCCAGCAGCGGCCAAGCGGAAAACACAGATACGCAGTATTTT. Full variable domain (missing parts from reference TRBV7-6 and TRBJ2-3): GAGVSQSPRYKVTKRGQDVALRCDPISGHVSLYWYRQALGQGPEFLTYFNYEAQQDKSGLPNDRFSAERPEGSISTLTIQRTEQRDSAMYRCASSGQAENTDTQYFGPGTRLTVL.

The CDR3 sequence is CASSSRQSSYEQYF. The CDR3 DNA sequence: TGTGCCAGCAGCTCCCGACAGAGCTCCTACGAGCAGTACTTC. This chain connects TRBV7-9 to TRBJ2-5; tentative D call: TRBD1 (5 bases). The last part of the DNA fits TRBJ2-7 better; the J call may be wrong. This CDR3 comprises 14 residues. Looked up from germline, CDR1 is SEHNR and CDR2 is FQNEAQ (reference sequence).

The chain uses TRBV14 and TRBJ2-2, with D possibly matching TRBD2 (5 bases). With 5 bases removed from V and 1 base from J, the gap between germline ends came to 14 bases. From germline, CDR1 is SGHDN and CDR2 FVKESK. CDR3 size: 16 residues. The CDR3 region is CASSETRRGNTGELFF. The CDR3 nucleotides are TGTGCCAGCAGCGAGACCCGCCGGGGGAACACCGGGGAGCTGTTTTTT.

The V call is TRBV19, the J call TRBJ2-2; D is unresolved. V shed 7 bases and J shed 1 base, with 10 bases lying between them. The germline V gene encodes CDR1 LNHDA and CDR2 SQIVND (reference sequence). The CDR3 runs 14 residues. The CDR3 here is CASTPQMNTGELFF. The CDR3 nucleotides are TGTGCCAGTACCCCCCAGATGAACACCGGGGAGCTGTTTTTT.

V gene TRBV5-5 combines with J gene TRBJ1-1, with TRBD1 identical over 7 bases. V was clipped by 4 bases and J by 4 bases; unmatched bases: 7. The CDR3 consists of 14 residues. Germline V gives CDR1 SGHKS, CDR2 YYEKEE (reference sequence). The chain's CDR3 is CASSRRQGITEAFF. DNA for the CDR3: TGTGCCAGCAGCCGACGACAGGGTATCACTGAAGCTTTCTTT.

This clone came up a few times. V is TRBV27 and J is TRBJ1-6, with D possibly TRBD1 on 5 matching bases. CDR1 MNHEY and CDR2 SMNVEV come from the germline V gene (reference sequence). CDR3 size: 14 residues. The ends were cut back, 8 bases at V and 0 bases at J, with 8 bases in the middle. The CDR3, as DNA: TGTGCCAGCCGACAGAGCTCCTATAATTCACCCCTCCACTTT. Its protein is CASRQSSYNSPLHF.

V gene TRBV19 combines with J gene TRBJ1-1; D call uncertain. The CDR3 has 12 amino acids. The V gene's germline CDR1 is LNHDA and CDR2 SQIVND (reference sequence). Trimming removed 3 bases at V and 10 bases at J, with 12 bases between. CDR3 amino acids: CASSMREVAAFF. The CDR3 DNA reads as TGTGCCAGTAGTATGAGGGAAGTGGCAGCTTTCTTT.

The J gene is TRBJ1-4, the V gene TRBV7-6; D remains unclear. The V and J ends lost 4 bases and 4 bases respectively, with 10 bases between them. The CDR3 is 14 amino acids. Germline values: CDR1 SGHVS, CDR2 FNYEAQ. Written as DNA, the CDR3 is TGTGCCAGCAGCTCCTTTCGTCTTAATGAAAAACTGTTTTTT. This gives the protein CASSSFRLNEKLFF.

This clone was detected only once. V and J are TRBV11-2 and TRBJ2-1, with 10 bases aligning to TRBD2. Germline V gene lookup returns CDR1 SGHAT and CDR2 FQNNGV. Trimming took 5 bases from V and 9 from J; bases not matched to a gene: 19. The CDR3 runs to 18 residues. CDR3 sequence reads: CASSPENGASGSSSEQFF. In DNA form, the CDR3 reads TGTGCCAGCAGCCCAGAGAACGGGGCTAGCGGGAGCTCCAGTGAGCAGTTCTTC.

The rearrangement links TRBV19 to TRBJ2-7; 7 bases line up with TRBD2. Germline V gene data show CDR1 as LNHDA and CDR2 as SQIVND (reference sequence). CDR3 length: 14 residues. V was pared by 9 bases and J by 2 bases, with 10 bases of the junction left unmatched. The CDR3 is CASTKASGTYEQYF. In DNA, the CDR3 is TGTGCCAGCACCAAGGCCAGCGGGACCTACGAGCAGTACTTC.

The chain carries TRBV6-1 and TRBJ2-1; D is possibly TRBD1 (6 bases). CDR1 and CDR2 (germline): MNHNS, SASEGT. The germline V and J ends were trimmed by 8 bases and 3 bases, with 14 bases remaining between them. The CDR3 sequence is 14 residues long. CDR3 sequence: CASLRDTNYNEQFF. The CDR3 DNA is TGTGCCAGCCTTAGGGACACAAACTACAATGAGCAGTTCTTC.

V gene TRBV28 combines with J gene TRBJ1-1; D is possibly TRBD1 (6 bases). CDR1 and CDR2 from the germline V gene are MDHEN and SYDVKM. CDR3 length: 14 residues. The V gene lost 5 bases and the J gene lost 11 bases, with 21 bases spanning the gap. CDR3 coding DNA: TGTGCCAGCAGTGCAAAAGACAGGCCAGGTTCGGCTTTCTTT. Encoded protein: CASSAKDRPGSAFF.

The genes are TRBV7-2 and TRBJ2-5; D is uncertain. Germline CDR1 is SGHTA and CDR2 is FQGNSA. CDR3 size: 12 residues. The V and J ends lost 1 base and 5 bases respectively, with 5 bases between them. CDR3 residues: CASSLVAETQYF. The CDR3 nucleotides are TGTGCCAGCAGCTTAGTTGCGGAGACCCAGTACTTC.